This T cell receptor beta chain appears in the sequencing data of a study of T-cell memory formation after mild COVID-19. V was pared by 1 base and J by 3 bases, with 12 bases between. The germline V gene has CDR1 LGHNA and CDR2 YSLEER. This CDR3 has 15 residues. MiXCR, applied by TCRdb to the 5' RACE reads, yields one record per CDR3 protein. The sample yields about 430,000 distinct CDR3 sequences, roughly 18% seen once. Sequencing input: PBMCs or a T cell subset sorted from them (not recorded which). The source of this sequence is a man between 18 and 35 years old who had mild COVID-19 (a few samples of this study predate the infection). Cell type and time point are not known. The chain carries TRBV4-3 and TRBJ1-2, with D unresolved. The CDR3, as DNA: TGCGCCAGCAGCCAAGGTGAAGGGCCCGACTATGGCTACACCTTC. Translation gives CASSQGEGPDYGYTF.